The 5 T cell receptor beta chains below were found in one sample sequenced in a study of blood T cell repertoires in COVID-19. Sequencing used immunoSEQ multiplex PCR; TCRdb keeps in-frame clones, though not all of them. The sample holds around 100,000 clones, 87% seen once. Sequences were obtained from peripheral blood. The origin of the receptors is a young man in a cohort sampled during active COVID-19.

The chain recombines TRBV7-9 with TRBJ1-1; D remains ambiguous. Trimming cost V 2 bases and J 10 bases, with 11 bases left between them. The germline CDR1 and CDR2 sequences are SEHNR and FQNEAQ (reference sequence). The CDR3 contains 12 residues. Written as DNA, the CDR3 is TGTGCCAGCAGCTTAAGCGAGATCGGAGCTTTCTTT. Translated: CASSLSEIGAFF.

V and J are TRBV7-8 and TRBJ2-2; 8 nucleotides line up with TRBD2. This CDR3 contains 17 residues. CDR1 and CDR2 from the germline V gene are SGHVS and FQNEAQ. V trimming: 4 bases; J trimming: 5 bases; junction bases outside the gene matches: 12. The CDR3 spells CASSSYAGLVDTGELFF. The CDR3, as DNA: TGTGCCAGCAGCTCTTATGCGGGACTAGTAGATACCGGGGAGCTGTTTTTT.

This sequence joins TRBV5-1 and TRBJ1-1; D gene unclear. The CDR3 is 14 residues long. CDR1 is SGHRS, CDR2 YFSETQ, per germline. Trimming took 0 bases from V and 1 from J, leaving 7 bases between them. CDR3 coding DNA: TGCGCCAGCAGCTTGGGACAACAGAACACTGAAGCTTTCTTT. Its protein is CASSLGQQNTEAFF.

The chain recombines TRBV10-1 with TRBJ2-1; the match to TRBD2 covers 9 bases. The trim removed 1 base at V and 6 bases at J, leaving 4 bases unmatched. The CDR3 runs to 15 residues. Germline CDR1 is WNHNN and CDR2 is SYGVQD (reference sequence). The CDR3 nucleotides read TGCGCCAGCAGTGAGTTTAGCGGGGGTCTCAATGAGCAGTTCTTC. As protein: CASSEFSGGLNEQFF.

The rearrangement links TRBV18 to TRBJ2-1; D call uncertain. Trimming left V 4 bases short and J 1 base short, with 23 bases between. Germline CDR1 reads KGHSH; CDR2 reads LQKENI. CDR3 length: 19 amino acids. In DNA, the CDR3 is TGTGCCAGCTCACACTCTCTCTTGGCGGAACCTACTTCCTACAATGAGCAGTTCTTC. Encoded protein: CASSHSLLAEPTSYNEQFF.